This T cell receptor beta chain was captured by sequencing in a study of cytomegalovirus exposure and HLA in healthy donors. The protocol was immunoSEQ multiplex PCR, while the TCRdb copy is restricted to in-frame clones and leaves out a portion. The data hold approximately 180,000 clones, with about 89% observed a single time. With regard to this clone: Its specificity is unknown.

Study results and limitations: Cytomegalovirus status was reportedly diagnosed by the classifier with high sensitivity and specificity. The study flagged about 160 TCR beta chains as cytomegalovirus-associated.

Germline V gene data show CDR1 as SGHDT and CDR2 as YYEEEE. CDR3 size: 15 residues. V was pared by 7 bases and J by 0 bases, with 17 bases between. The chain employs TRBV5-6 and TRBJ2-7, with D tentatively TRBD1 (6 bases). The sample comprised PBMCs. This sequence was found in a man younger than 30 in good health and CMV-seropositive. For the CDR3, the DNA is TGTGCCAGCGGTACAGGGTTGCTGTCCTCCTACGAGCAGTACTTC. It yields the protein CASGTGLLSSYEQYF.